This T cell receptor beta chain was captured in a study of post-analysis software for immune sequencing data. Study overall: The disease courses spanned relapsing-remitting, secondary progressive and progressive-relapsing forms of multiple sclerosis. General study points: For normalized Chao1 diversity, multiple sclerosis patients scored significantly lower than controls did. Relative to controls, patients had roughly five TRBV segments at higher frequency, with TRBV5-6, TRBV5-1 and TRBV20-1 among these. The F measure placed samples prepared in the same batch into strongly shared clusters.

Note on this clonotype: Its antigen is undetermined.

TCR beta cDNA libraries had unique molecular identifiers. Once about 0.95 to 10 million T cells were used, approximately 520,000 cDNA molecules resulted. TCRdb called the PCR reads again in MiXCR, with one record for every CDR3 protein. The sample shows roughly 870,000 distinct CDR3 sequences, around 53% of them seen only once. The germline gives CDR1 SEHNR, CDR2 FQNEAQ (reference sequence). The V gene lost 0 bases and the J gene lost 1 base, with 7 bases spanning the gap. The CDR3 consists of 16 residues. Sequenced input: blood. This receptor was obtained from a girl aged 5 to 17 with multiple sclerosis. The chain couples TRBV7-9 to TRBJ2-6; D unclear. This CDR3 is CASSLALQSGANVLTF. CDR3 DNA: TGTGCCAGCAGCTTAGCCCTCCAATCTGGGGCCAACGTCCTGACTTTC.